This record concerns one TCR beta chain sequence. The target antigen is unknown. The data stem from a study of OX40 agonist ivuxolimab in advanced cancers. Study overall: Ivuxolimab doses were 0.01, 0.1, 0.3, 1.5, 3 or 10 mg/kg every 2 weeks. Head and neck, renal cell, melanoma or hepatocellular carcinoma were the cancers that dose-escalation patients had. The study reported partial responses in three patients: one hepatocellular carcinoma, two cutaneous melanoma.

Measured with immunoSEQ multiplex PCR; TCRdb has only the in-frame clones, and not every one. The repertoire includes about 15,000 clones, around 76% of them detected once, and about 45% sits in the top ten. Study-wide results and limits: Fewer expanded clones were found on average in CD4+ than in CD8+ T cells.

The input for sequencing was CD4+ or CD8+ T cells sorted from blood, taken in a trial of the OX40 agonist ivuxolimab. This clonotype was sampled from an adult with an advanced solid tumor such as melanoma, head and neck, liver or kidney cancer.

CDR3 protein: CASTGSRGPQHF. The CDR3, as DNA: TGTGCCAGCACCGGGAGCAGGGGGCCCCAGCATTTT. V and J are TRBV2 and TRBJ1-5, with a tentative D call TRBD1 (6 bases). Trimming removed 7 bases at V and 9 bases at J, with 13 bases between. Germline V CDR1 and CDR2: SNHLY, FYNNEI. The CDR3 sequence is 12 residues long. The full variable domain, completed using reference TRBV2 and TRBJ1-5, is EPEVTQTPSHQVTQMGQEVILRCVPISNHLYFYWYRQILGQKVEFLVSFYNNEISEKSEIFDDQFSVERPDGSNFTLKIRSTKLEDSAMYFCASTGSRGPQHFGDGTRLSIL.